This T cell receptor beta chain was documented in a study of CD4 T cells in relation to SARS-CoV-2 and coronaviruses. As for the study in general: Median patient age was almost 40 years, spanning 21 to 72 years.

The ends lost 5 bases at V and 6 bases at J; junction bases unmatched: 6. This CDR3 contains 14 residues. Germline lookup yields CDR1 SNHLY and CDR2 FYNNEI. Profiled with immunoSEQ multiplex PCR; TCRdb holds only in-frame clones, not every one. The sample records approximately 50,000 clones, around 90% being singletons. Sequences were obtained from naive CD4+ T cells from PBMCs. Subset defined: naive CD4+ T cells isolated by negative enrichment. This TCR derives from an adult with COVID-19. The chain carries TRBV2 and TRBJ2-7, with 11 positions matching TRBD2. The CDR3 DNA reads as TGTGCCAGCAGTCCGGGACTAGCGGTCTCCGAGCAGTACTTC. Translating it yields CASSPGLAVSEQYF.